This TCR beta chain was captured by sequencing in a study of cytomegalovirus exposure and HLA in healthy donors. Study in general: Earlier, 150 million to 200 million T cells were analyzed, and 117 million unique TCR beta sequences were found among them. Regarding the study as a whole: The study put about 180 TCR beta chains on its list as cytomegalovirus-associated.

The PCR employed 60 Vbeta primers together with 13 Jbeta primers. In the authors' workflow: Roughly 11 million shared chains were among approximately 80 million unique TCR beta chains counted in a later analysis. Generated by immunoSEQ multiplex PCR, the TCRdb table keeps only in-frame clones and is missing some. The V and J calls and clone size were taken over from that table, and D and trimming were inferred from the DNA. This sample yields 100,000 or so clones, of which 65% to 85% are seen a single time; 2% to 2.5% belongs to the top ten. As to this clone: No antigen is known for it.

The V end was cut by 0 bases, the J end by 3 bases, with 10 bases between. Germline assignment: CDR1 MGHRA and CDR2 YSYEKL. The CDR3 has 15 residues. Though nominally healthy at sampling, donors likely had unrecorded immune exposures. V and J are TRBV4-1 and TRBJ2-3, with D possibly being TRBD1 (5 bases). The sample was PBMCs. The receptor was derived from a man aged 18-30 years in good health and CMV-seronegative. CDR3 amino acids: CASSQEPTVTDTQYF. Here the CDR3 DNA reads TGCGCCAGCAGCCAAGAGCCGACAGTGACAGATACGCAGTATTTT.